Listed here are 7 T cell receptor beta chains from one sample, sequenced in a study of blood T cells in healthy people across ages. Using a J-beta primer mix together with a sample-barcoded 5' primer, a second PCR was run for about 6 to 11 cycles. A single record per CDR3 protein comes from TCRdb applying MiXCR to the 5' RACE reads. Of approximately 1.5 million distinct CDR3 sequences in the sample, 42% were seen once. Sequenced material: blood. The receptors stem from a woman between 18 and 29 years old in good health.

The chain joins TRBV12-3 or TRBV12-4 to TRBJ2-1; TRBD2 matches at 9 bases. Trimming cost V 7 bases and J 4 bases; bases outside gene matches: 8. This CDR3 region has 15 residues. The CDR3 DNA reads TGTGCCAGCACCTTGAGGACTAGCGAGTACAATGAGCAGTTCTTC. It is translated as CASTLRTSEYNEQFF.

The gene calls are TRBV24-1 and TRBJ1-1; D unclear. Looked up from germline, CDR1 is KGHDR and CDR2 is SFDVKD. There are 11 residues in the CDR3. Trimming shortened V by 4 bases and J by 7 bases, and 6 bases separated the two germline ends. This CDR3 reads CATSEGFEAFF. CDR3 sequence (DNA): TGTGCCACCAGTGAGGGGTTTGAAGCTTTCTTT.

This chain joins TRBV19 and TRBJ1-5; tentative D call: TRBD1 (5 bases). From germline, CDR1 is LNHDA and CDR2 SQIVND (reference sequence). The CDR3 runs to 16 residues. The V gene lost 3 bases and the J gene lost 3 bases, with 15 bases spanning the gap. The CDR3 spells CASSITPGALNQPQHF. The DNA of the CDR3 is TGTGCCAGTAGTATTACGCCTGGGGCCCTCAATCAGCCCCAGCATTTT.

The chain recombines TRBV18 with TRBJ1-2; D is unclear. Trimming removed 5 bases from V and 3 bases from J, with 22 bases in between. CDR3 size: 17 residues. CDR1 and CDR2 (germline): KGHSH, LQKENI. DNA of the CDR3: TGTGCCAGCTCAACATCGGGTCGTCAGCCTGATCACTATGGCTACACCTTC. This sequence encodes CASSTSGRQPDHYGYTF. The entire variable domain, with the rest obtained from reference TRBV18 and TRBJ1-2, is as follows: NAGVMQNPRHLVRRRGQEARLRCSPMKGHSHVYWYRQLPEEGLKFMVYLQKENIIDESGMPKERFSAEFPKEGPSILRIQQVVRGDSAAYFCASSTSGRQPDHYGYTFGSGTRLTVV.

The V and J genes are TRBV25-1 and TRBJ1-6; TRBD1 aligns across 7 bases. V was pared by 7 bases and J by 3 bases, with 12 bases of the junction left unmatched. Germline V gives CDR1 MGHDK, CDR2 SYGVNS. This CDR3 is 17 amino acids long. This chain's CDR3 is CASTYNRGSGYNSPLHF. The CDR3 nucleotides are TGTGCCAGCACCTACAACAGGGGTTCTGGCTATAATTCACCCCTCCACTTT.

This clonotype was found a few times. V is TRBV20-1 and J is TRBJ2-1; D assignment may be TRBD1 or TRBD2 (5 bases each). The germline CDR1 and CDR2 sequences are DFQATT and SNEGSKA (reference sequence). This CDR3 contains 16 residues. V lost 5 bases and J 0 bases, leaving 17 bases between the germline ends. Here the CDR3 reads CSAGLRGLSSYNEQFF. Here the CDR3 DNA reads TGCAGTGCTGGCCTCCGGGGCCTTAGCTCCTACAATGAGCAGTTCTTC.

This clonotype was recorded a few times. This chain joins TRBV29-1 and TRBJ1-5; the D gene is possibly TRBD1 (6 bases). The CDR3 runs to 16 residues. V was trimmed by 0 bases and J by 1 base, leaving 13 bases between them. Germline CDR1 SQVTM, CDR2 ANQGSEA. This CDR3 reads CSVEERSGASNQPQHF. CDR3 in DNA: TGCAGCGTTGAAGAAAGGTCGGGGGCCAGCAATCAGCCCCAGCATTTT.